This TCR beta chain is drawn from a study of cytomegalovirus exposure and HLA in healthy donors. Findings and limits, study-wide: When a later analysis was performed, an Asian-associated ancestry cluster reportedly had fewer N-insertions than the roughly 670-donor mean. An analysis that was carried out later associated 15,000 to 20,000 TCR beta sequences with HLA alleles at 0.05 false discovery rate. Some TCR beta chains (around 160 of them) were listed as cytomegalovirus-associated. Rarity held for most TCR sequences, but there were some public TCRs that occurred in many donors.

This clone was seen just once. Antigen unknown. Both 60 Vbeta primers and 13 Jbeta primers went into the PCR. Data came from immunoSEQ multiplex PCR; TCRdb stores just in-frame clones and leaves some out. The data contain approximately 88,000 clones, more than 75% of them singletons. Between the trimmed V and J ends, which lost 0 bases and 5 bases, there was a span of 14 bases. Germline lookup yields CDR1 KGHSH and CDR2 LQKENI. This CDR3 comprises 15 residues. This TCR was sampled from a man aged 18 to 29 in good health and CMV-seronegative. The material sequenced was PBMCs. The chain recombines TRBV18 with TRBJ2-7, with D perhaps matching TRBD1 (6 bases). CDR3 amino acids: CASSPPSRGFNEQYF. DNA of the CDR3: TGTGCCAGCTCACCACCGAGCAGGGGATTCAACGAGCAGTACTTC.